This TCR beta chain stems from a study of cytomegalovirus exposure and HLA in healthy donors (dated by TCRdb to 2016 to 2017). For the wider study: According to an earlier analysis of 550 to 750 of the donors, about 180 million T cells yielded over 100 million unique TCR beta sequences and about 300 Gb of sequence data. The study aimed to test whether signatures of past pathogen exposure could be identified by cataloging public T cell receptors. An early release covering roughly 600 HLA-typed donors comprised roughly 300 gigabases of sequencing data and around 86 million unique TCR sequences. To decide whether each TCR beta V gene segment behaved as functional or pseudogenic, an earlier analysis of fewer than 750 of the donors relied on high-throughput TCR beta sequencing. Donor age, sex, ethnicity and CMV serostatus were compiled together with the repertoire data. The study used immunosequencing to profile the T cell repertoires of 670 or so subjects and linked those repertoires to cytomegalovirus serostatus. A later analysis re-analyzed previously published TCR beta repertoires from about 600 donors and added high-resolution HLA genotyping to study TCR occurrence patterns. The number of donors typed differed by locus, with about 629-640 for A, B, C, DRB1 and DQB1, roughly 520 for DQA1, 600 to 610 for DPA1, and some 450 for DPB1. The later analysis used no new phenotypic data to find candidate immune exposures, relying instead on TCR beta sequences and their occurrence across donors. To predict cytomegalovirus infection status, the study brought together high-throughput TCR immunosequencing, statistical association of individual TCRs with disease status, and machine learning. In addition to the first cohort of around 670 subjects, a separate validation cohort of over 90 different subjects was used. Genome-wide SNP genotypes for about 65% of the roughly 700 donors were used in a later genetic analysis, which treated that subset as a discovery cohort. All discovery cohort repertoires had been generated on a single sequencing platform. Because of strong linkage in the cohort, five DR-DQ haplotypes were treated as single units for association and clustering. Among about 400 genotyped donors of the cohort, an average of approximately 200,000 unique TCR beta nucleotide sequences was sequenced per donor, of which roughly 18% were non-productive. Of the roughly 400 genotyped donors, about 80% fell in the genetic ancestry cluster associated with self-reported Caucasian donors. Class I and class II HLA loci were covered by the typing at four-digit resolution. The study at large found these results: A later analysis found that TCR association rates varied across HLA loci, with DRB1 alleles showing the most associated TCRs and HLA-C alleles the fewest. It was suggested by the authors that the approach could potentially be generalized to other disease states and immunological phenotypes. Because counts were too low, about 15 rarely observed V segments, including chromosome 9 orphons, were left out of the earlier analysis of approximately 500 of the donors. In a later analysis, several top co-occurrence clusters were reported to appear linked to parvovirus B19, influenza, CMV and Epstein-Barr virus. In an earlier analysis of approximately 600 of the donors, most TCR beta V segments were observed in productive rearrangements about 87% or about 30% of the time, broadly matching IMGT annotations. Strong co-occurrence of HLA alleles, especially DR and DQ, made assigning TCR associations to individual alleles difficult. A further reported finding was that TCR beta sequences accurately predicted the HLA-A and HLA-B alleles for most subjects in the first cohort. Most TCR sequences were seen in very few donors, while some public TCRs were found in many individuals. Because the 87-base-pair reads could not distinguish some IMGT-functional V segments, including TRBV6-2 and TRBV6-3, those segments were excluded. Cytomegalovirus status was reported to be diagnosed by the classifier with high specificity and sensitivity in both the original and validation cohorts. Compared with equally common non-associated chains, HLA-associated TCR beta chains in a later analysis were more clonally expanded and had lower generation probabilities. The presence/absence analyses assumed that sequencing depth was roughly uniform across donors, and that assumption may not be true. Because some donors lacked HLA typing at each locus, the association tests relied only on the typed subset. According to a later genetic analysis, donors in an Asian-associated ancestry cluster had fewer N-insertions in productive TCRs than the approximately 670-donor mean. Only TCR beta chains were sequenced in this cohort, and the absence of alpha or paired-chain data limited detectable features. Three of the identified cytomegalovirus-associated TCR beta chains were confirmed in vitro to be specific for cytomegalovirus antigens. Linkage disequilibrium might explain the correlated functional status among segregating V segments, but an unknown experimental factor could not be excluded. A later genetic analysis associated a missense DCLRE1C variant with V-gene and J-gene trimming of TCR beta chains, and an independent cohort replicated the association. A group of highly shared sequence variants was considered likely to be a technical artifact of the sequencing pipeline. Immune exposure information for the cohort was limited to CMV serostatus. At a false discovery rate of 0.05, a later analysis linked approximately 18,000 TCR beta sequences to specific HLA alleles. The study listed 150 to 200 TCR beta chains as associated with cytomegalovirus. In a later analysis, most CMV-associated TCR beta chains were found to appear HLA-restricted, with HLA associations seemingly driven largely by CMV exposure.

The cohort was made up of 666 healthy bone marrow donors. At the time of sampling, every cohort member was nominally healthy, though immune exposures that went unrecorded were likely present. The donor was CMV seronegative and was included in the group of a few hundred seronegative cohort members. A peripheral blood sample was provided by each donor, and peripheral blood mononuclear cells were used for TCR beta sequencing. The Qiagen DNeasy Blood Extraction Kit was used to extract genomic DNA from the blood cell samples. Library method: the immunoSEQ multiplex PCR assay. A mixture of 60 forward primers for TCR Vbeta segments and 13 reverse primers for TCR Jbeta segments was used in the multiplex PCR. The CDR3 region of rearranged TCR beta genes was amplified from genomic DNA by a multiplex PCR assay. Amplified TCR beta libraries were sequenced as 87-base-pair reads on the Illumina HiSeq System. On the study's bioinformatics: Across the 500 to 750 repertoires, a later analysis counted 60 million to 90 million unique TCR beta chains, around 11 million of which were shared by at least two donors. To remove PCR and sequencing errors, raw reads were error-corrected and collapsed into unique sequences using a nearest-neighbor algorithm that merged closely related sequences. Alignment of CDR3 sequences to IMGT reference sequences was used to assign V, D and J gene segments. For a sequence to be retained, a match of at least six nucleotides was required to both a V gene segment and a J gene segment. A rearrangement was called productive if the CDR3 had no stop codons and remained in frame with V and J, and every other rearrangement was called non-productive. CDR3 was defined according to IMGT convention as the region running from the second conserved V-encoded cysteine to the conserved J-encoded phenylalanine. In an earlier analysis of just under 600 of the donors, sequences lacking an unambiguous match to a single V gene segment were excluded. In an earlier analysis of 587 of the donors, V segments were called functional above 56.7% productive rearrangements and were called segregating when the between-donor standard deviation exceeded 5%. To diagnose cytomegalovirus status from the catalog of TCR beta chain sequences, a statistical classification framework was built. In a later analysis, TCR nucleotide sequences were compared against IMGT/GENE-DB human TR gene sequences so that V and J genes could be assigned. The TCRdist pipeline was used in a later analysis to assign CDR3 sequences and most-parsimonious VDJ recombination scenarios. In a later analysis, each TCR beta chain was defined by its CDR3 amino acid sequence together with its V-gene family, and reads without a unique V-gene family were excluded. In a later analysis, fewer than 600 highly shared, low-generation-probability nucleotide sequences were removed to address suspected cross-contamination and a sequencing artifact. For each public chain, a later analysis derived a clonal expansion index from normalized ranks of inferred template counts within each repertoire. In a later analysis, generation probabilities were computed with a VDJ recombination model fitted to out-of-frame rearrangements, and the resulting probabilities were checked against IGoR. Hypergeometric tests were used in a later analysis to score TCR-TCR, TCR-HLA and TCR-CMV co-occurrence, with a repertoire-size bias correction applied to the TCR pairs. In a later analysis, false discovery rates were estimated by permuting HLA or CMV assignments 20 times. In a later analysis, co-occurring TCRs were grouped with DBSCAN, and TCRdist sequence similarity was added when clustering was performed within HLA-allele-positive subsets. For co-occurrence clustering, repertoires with fewer than 30,000 or more than 120,000 public chains were excluded, along with five repertoires with anomalous nucleotide sharing. Not all clones reach the TCRdb copy of this immuneACCESS table, which keeps in-frame sequences only. Checked studies attribute under half of the gap to unresolved V genes and leave the rest unexplained. V and J calls and clone size are as listed in that table; D and trimming were resolved from the DNA. For this sample there are 110,000 to 150,000 clones; around a tenth appear just once. The ten largest clones add up to approximately 1.7% of the sample.

V is reduced by 7 bases and J by 9 bases, leaving a spacing of 19 bases between them. Reading from cysteine to phenylalanine, the CDR3 counts 14 amino acids. The sequence is cut down to CDR3 DNA, 42 bases in frame from base 1. The germline V gene encodes CDR1 LNHDA and CDR2 SQIVND (reference sequence). Concerning this clone itself: The antigen it binds to is not known. Per-nucleotide qualities are absent, and no much larger clonotype sits a single base away.

The rearranged segments are TRBV19 and TRBJ2-1; TRBD2 is a weak D gene call, 6 bases matching. Sequenced material: PBMCs. The sequence was obtained from a man between 45 and 60 years old in good health and CMV-seronegative. The DNA reads as follows: TGTGCCAGTAAATCTCGAGCCAGGAGGGGTGAGCAGTTCTTC. This yields the protein CASKSRARRGEQFF.